The clone carrying this T cell receptor beta chain showed up many times. The sequenced patients had an expansion of CD8+CD57+ cells seen by flow cytometry. The sample comes from a study of CD8+CD57+ T cells in acquired aplastic anemia. CDR3 length: 14 amino acids. Germline V gene lookup returns CDR1 SGHVS and CDR2 FNYEAQ. V was pared by 5 bases and J by 6 bases, with 3 bases of the junction left unmatched. Genomic DNA was employed as the template in profiling TCR beta VDJ and CDR3. TCRdb re-called the reads through MiXCR, storing one row per CDR3 protein. The sample contains more than 45,000 distinct CDR3 sequences, approximately 50% of which appear only once.

This sequence was found in a human donor with aplastic anemia. The chain couples TRBV7-6 to TRBJ1-5; 11 bases are a match to TRBD1. The sequenced sample was sorted CD4+, CD8+, or CD8+CD57+ T cells (not recorded which) from PBMCs. In DNA form, the CDR3 reads TGTGCCAGCAGCCCAGGGACAGGGGGTCAGCCCCAGCATTTT. Residues: CASSPGTGGQPQHF. Drawing the rest from reference TRBV7-6 and TRBJ1-5, the complete variable domain is GAGVSQSPRYKVTKRGQDVALRCDPISGHVSLYWYRQALGQGPEFLTYFNYEAQQDKSGLPNDRFSAERPEGSISTLTIQRTEQRDSAMYRCASSPGTGGQPQHFGDGTRLSIL.